The source of this T cell receptor beta chain is a study of vaccination and CD4 T cells after COVID-19. Study summary: No peptide, an HIV-1 Nef pool, or a CEFX pool was what each control culture received.

This clonotype has only a few counts. Its target is not known. Sequenced with the Oncomine TCR Beta short-read assay was DNA taken from cultured CD4+ T cells. Each CDR3 protein gets one entry after TCRdb re-called the PCR reads with MiXCR. The data show approximately 9,500 distinct CDR3 sequences, roughly 26% seen once. Regarding treatment: roughly 10-day PBMC culture with coronavirus spike peptide pools or control peptides (ViraFEST assay). Trimming removed 1 base from V and 6 bases from J; junction bases left unmatched: 13. The length of the CDR3 is 17 residues. Germline CDR1 and CDR2: LGHNA and YNFKEQ.

The chain combines TRBV4-2 with TRBJ1-2; 8 nucleotides match TRBD1. The receptor was isolated from a human donor who had recovered from COVID-19. The sequences come from CD4+ T cells from blood, cultured in vitro, collected after SARS-CoV-2 vaccination. CDR3 protein: CASSQGAGGSPFHGYTF. DNA for the CDR3: TGTGCCAGCAGCCAAGGGGCAGGGGGCTCTCCTTTCCATGGCTACACCTTC.